The sequence of this T cell receptor beta chain was determined in a study of CDR3 diversity in severe acne. TCRdb re-called the PCR reads through MiXCR, storing one row per CDR3 protein. This sample has about 85,000 distinct CDR3 sequences, with about 48% found just once. Trimming left V 6 bases short and J 2 bases short, with 8 bases between. Germline CDR1 reads ENHRY; CDR2 reads SYGVKD. This CDR3 region has 12 residues. The clonotype was recovered from a male donor in good health, serving as a control. V gene TRBV10-3 combines with J gene TRBJ2-7, with a weak D call TRBD1 (6 bases). Input material: blood. The CDR3 nucleotides read TGTGCCATCAGGACAGGACCCTACGAGCAGTACTTC. Protein: CAIRTGPYEQYF.